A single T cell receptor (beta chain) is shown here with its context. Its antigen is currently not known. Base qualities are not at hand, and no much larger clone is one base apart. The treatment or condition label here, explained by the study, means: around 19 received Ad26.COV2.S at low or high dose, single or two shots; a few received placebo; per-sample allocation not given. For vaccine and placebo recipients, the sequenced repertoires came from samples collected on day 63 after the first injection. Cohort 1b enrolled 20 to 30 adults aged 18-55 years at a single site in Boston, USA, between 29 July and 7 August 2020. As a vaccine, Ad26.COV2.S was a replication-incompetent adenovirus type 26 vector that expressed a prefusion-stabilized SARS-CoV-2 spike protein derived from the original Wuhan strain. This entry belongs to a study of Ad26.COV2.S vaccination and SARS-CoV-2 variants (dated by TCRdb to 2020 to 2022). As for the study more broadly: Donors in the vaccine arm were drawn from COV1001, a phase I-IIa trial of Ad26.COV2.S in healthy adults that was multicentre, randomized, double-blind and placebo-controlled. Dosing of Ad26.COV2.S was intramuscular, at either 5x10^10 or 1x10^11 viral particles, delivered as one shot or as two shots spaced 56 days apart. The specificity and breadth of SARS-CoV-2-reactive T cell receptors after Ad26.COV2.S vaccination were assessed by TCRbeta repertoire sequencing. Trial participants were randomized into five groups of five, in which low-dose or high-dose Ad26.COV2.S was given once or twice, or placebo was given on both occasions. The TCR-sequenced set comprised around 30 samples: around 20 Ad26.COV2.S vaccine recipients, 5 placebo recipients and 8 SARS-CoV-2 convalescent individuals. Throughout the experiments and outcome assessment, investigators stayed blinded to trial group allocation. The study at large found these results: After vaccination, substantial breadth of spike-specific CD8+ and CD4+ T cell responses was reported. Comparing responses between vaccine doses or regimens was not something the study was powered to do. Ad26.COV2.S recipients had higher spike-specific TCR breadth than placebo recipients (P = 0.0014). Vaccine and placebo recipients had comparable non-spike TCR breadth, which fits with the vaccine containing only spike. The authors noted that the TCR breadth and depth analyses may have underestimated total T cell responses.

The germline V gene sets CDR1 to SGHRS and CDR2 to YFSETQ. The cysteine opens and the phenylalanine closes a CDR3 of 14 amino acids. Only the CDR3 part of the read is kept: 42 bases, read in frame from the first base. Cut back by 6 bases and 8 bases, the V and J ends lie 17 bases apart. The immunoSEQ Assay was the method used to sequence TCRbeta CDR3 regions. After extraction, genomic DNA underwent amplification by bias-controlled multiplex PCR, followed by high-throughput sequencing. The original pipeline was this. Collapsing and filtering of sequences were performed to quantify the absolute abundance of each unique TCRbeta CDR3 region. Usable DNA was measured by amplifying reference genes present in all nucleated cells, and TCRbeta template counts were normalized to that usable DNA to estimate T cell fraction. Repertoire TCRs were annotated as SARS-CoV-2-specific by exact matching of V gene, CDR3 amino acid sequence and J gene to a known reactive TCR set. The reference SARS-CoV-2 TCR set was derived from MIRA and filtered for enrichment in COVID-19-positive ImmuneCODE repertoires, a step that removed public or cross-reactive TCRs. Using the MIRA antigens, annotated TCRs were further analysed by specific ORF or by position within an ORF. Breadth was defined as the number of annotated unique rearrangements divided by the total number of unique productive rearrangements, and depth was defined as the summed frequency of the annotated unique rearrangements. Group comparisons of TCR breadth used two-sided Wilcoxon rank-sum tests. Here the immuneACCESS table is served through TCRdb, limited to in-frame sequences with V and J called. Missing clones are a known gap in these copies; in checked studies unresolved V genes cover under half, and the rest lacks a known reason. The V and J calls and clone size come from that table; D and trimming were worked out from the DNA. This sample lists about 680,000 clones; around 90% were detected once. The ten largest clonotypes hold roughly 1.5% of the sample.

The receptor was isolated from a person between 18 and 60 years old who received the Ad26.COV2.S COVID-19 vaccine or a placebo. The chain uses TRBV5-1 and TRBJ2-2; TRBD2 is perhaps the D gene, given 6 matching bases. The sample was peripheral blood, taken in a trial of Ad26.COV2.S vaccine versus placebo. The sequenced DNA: TGCGCCAGCACCTCCGGACTAACTAGGGGGGAGCTGTTTTTT. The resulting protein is CASTSGLTRGELFF.